This T cell receptor (beta chain) comes out of a study of T cells in lung cancer brain metastases. Clones were sequenced by immunoSEQ multiplex PCR, and TCRdb holds only the in-frame ones, with some missing. Of some 1,200 clones in the sample, less than 90% are singletons; the top ten hold about an eighth. V gave up 9 bases and J gave up 0 bases, with 21 bases separating them. Germline CDR1 and CDR2: LNHDA and SQIVND (reference sequence). The CDR3 has 17 residues. No patient had a history of multiple malignancies, as such patients were excluded. Sequencing was done on a sample of tumor tissue from a brain metastasis. The gene calls are TRBV19 and TRBJ1-5; the D gene is possibly TRBD1 (5 bases). The receptor's source is a woman aged 55-69 years with non-small cell lung cancer that had spread to the brain. Here the CDR3 reads CASQGTTGTYSNQPQHF. Here the CDR3 DNA reads TGTGCCAGCCAAGGGACCACAGGCACTTATAGCAATCAGCCCCAGCATTTT.